This passage covers 30 T cell receptor beta chains from one sample sequenced in a study of CD8+CD57+ T cells in acquired aplastic anemia. According to the study, genomic DNA was the template for TCR beta VDJ and CDR3 profiling. One entry per CDR3 protein, called by TCRdb with MiXCR from the reads. The table has fewer than 250,000 distinct CDR3 sequences, less than 65% seen once. The sequencing input was sorted CD4+, CD8+, or CD8+CD57+ T cells (not recorded which) from PBMCs. These receptors all come from a human donor in good health, serving as a control.

This clonotype was counted a few times. The rearrangement joins TRBV19 to TRBJ1-1, with D possibly matching TRBD1 (5 bases). The V gene lost 6 bases and the J gene lost 1 base, with 12 bases spanning the gap. Germline assignment: CDR1 LNHDA and CDR2 SQIVND (reference sequence). The CDR3 is made up of 14 amino acids. For the CDR3, the DNA is TGTGCCAGTAGATCCGGGACCGCGAACACTGAAGCTTTCTTT. Translating it yields CASRSGTANTEAFF. The full variable domain, in which reference TRBV19 and TRBJ1-1 provide the parts outside the CDR3, is DGGITQSPKYLFRKEGQNVTLSCEQNLNHDAMYWYRQDPGQGLRLIYYSQIVNDFQKGDIAEGYSVSREKKESFPLTVTSAQKNPTAFYLCASRSGTANTEAFFGQGTRLTVV.

As for this clonotype: A clone one base away is much larger, so this may be a read error. The chain joins TRBV7-9 to TRBJ1-1; D unresolved. Germline CDR1 is SEHNR and CDR2 is FQNEAQ (reference sequence). The CDR3 is made up of 14 amino acids. The CDR3 DNA reads as TGTGCCAGCAGCTTAGGGTGGGGAGGCACTGAAGCTTCCTTT. Protein sequence: CASSLGWGGTEASF.

This clonotype was counted many times. The chain has TRBV28 and TRBJ1-6; no clear D gene. Germline V gives CDR1 MDHEN, CDR2 SYDVKM. V lost 1 base and J 7 bases, leaving 5 bases between the germline ends. CDR3 length: 13 amino acids. The CDR3, as DNA: TGTGCCAGCAGTTTATCTGGGAATTCACCCCTCCACTTT. This codes for CASSLSGNSPLHF.

The table lists this clonotype with many counts. This chain links TRBV19 with TRBJ2-6, with 9 bases fitting TRBD1. The CDR3 has 19 amino acids. CDR1 is LNHDA, CDR2 SQIVND, per germline (reference sequence). The V and J ends lost 7 bases and 2 bases, in that order; junction bases with no gene match: 15. The CDR3 protein is CASNQKGTGKSPGANVLTF. The CDR3 region has the DNA TGTGCCAGTAATCAAAAAGGGACAGGGAAGTCGCCTGGGGCCAACGTCCTGACTTTC.

This clonotype appeared a single time. This is likely a read error, given that the CDR3 carries no conserved phenylalanine or tryptophan at its end. V and J are TRBV10-3 and TRBJ2-7; maybe TRBD2 (6 bases). This CDR3 comprises 16 residues. The germline V gene encodes CDR1 ENHRY and CDR2 SYGVKD. The CDR3 here is CASSRRGLGGPYEQYC. CDR3 in DNA: TGTGCCAGCAGTAGGCGGGGCCTCGGCGGACCATACGAGCAGTACTGC.

This clonotype was seen at least ten times. The V and J genes are TRBV6-5 and TRBJ2-7; D remains unclear. The CDR3 is made up of 16 amino acids. The germline V gene has CDR1 MNHEY and CDR2 SVGAGI. V was pared by 8 bases and J by 0 bases, with 20 bases between. The CDR3, as DNA: TGTGCCAGCGGTGTGAGTGCCCCAGCCCTCTCCTACGAGCAGTACTTC. Residues: CASGVSAPALSYEQYF.

The chain couples TRBV12-3 or TRBV12-4 to TRBJ2-5; D may be TRBD1 or TRBD2 (6 bases each). The CDR3 is 17 amino acids. Trimming shortened V by 5 bases and J by 1 base, and 20 bases separated the two germline ends. CDR3 in DNA: TGTGCCAGCAGTCCGTCCTTCGGGGGCAAACTCCAAGAGACCCAGTACTTC. This encodes CASSPSFGGKLQETQYF.

This clonotype was observed at least ten times. The chain couples TRBV5-8 to TRBJ2-7; 8 nucleotides agree with TRBD1. CDR1 is SGHTS and CDR2 is YDEGEE in the germline V gene. This CDR3 region has 14 residues. Trimming at V came to 4 bases and at J to 3 bases, leaving 6 bases not matched to a gene. CDR3 coding DNA: TGTGCCAGCAGCCCAGGACAGGGCGGCTACGAGCAGTACTTC. It codes for CASSPGQGGYEQYF.

This clonotype was detected many times. The chain couples TRBV2 to TRBJ1-3; no firm D call. This CDR3 is 10 amino acids long. The germline V gene has CDR1 SNHLY and CDR2 FYNNEI. V was trimmed by 6 bases and J by 4 bases, leaving 1 base between them. The CDR3 DNA follows: TGTGCCAGCAGAGGAAACACCATATATTTT. It specifies CASRGNTIYF.

The genes are TRBV7-9 and TRBJ2-7; no clear D gene. The CDR3 is 12 amino acids. Trimming left V 3 bases short and J 6 bases short, with 9 bases between. Germline CDR1 is SEHNR and CDR2 is FQNEAQ (reference sequence). CDR3 sequence (DNA): TGTGCCAGCAGCTTCCCATCCCGCGAGCAGTACTTC. This translates into CASSFPSREQYF.

This clonotype was detected many times. The genes are TRBV28 and TRBJ2-5; 8 bases fit TRBD1. CDR3 length: 15 amino acids. Germline V gene sequence: CDR1 MDHEN, CDR2 SYDVKM. After removal of 6 bases from V and 2 bases from J, the junction contained 8 bases not matched to a gene. The chain's CDR3 is CASSPVTGAQETQYF. In DNA form, the CDR3 reads TGTGCCAGCAGCCCGGTGACAGGGGCGCAAGAGACCCAGTACTTC.

This clonotype was observed many times. The rearrangement uses TRBV4-2 and TRBJ2-7, with a possible D match to TRBD2 (7 bases). Germline CDR1 is LGHNA and CDR2 is YNFKEQ. V lost 1 base and J lost 7, with 20 bases in between. This CDR3 spans 16 amino acids. CDR3: CASSQAAGADDLEQYF. DNA for the CDR3: TGTGCCAGCAGCCAAGCGGCGGGGGCAGACGACCTTGAGCAGTACTTC.

The chain couples TRBV7-2 to TRBJ1-5; TRBD1 matches 7 bases. Per the germline V gene, CDR1 is SGHTA and CDR2 is FQGNSA. With V trimmed by 5 bases and J by 5 bases, 6 bases remained unmatched. The CDR3 has 14 amino acids. The CDR3 DNA follows: TGTGCCAGCAGCGGGAGACAGGGCTATCAGCCCCAGCATTTT. Protein: CASSGRQGYQPQHF.

In its sample, this clonotype was seen many times. The rearrangement links TRBV10-3 to TRBJ1-1; the D is unclear. V lost 8 bases, J lost 1 base, and 11 bases lay in between. Germline assignment: CDR1 ENHRY and CDR2 SYGVKD. This CDR3 contains 13 residues. The CDR3 loop is CAIRWRENTEAFF. The CDR3 region has the DNA TGTGCCATCCGATGGAGGGAGAACACTGAAGCTTTCTTT.

This clonotype was seen at least ten times. V gene TRBV9 combines with J gene TRBJ2-3; D not resolved. Germline V lookup: CDR1 SGDLS, CDR2 YYNGEE. This CDR3 contains 14 residues. Trimming cost V 0 bases and J 5 bases, with 10 bases left between them. The CDR3 region has the DNA TGTGCCAGCAGCGTAGGGCGGATGGGAGATACGCAGTATTTT. This encodes CASSVGRMGDTQYF.

V is TRBV6-5 and J is TRBJ1-3, with D hard to call. This CDR3 region has 14 residues. Trimming shortened V by 2 bases and J by 0 bases, and 5 bases separated the two germline ends. Germline V lookup: CDR1 MNHEY, CDR2 SVGAGI. The DNA for the CDR3 is TGTGCCAGCAGTTACGGCAACTCTGGAAACACCATATATTTT. This gives the protein CASSYGNSGNTIYF.

This clonotype was recorded many times. The chain uses TRBV9 and TRBJ2-7, with D possibly matching TRBD2 (6 bases). V lost 0 bases to trimming and J lost 2 bases, with 12 bases between them. This CDR3 contains 15 residues. CDR1 and CDR2 from the germline V gene are SGDLS and YYNGEE. The CDR3 is CASSVGFSGPYEQYF. Written as DNA, the CDR3 is TGTGCCAGCAGCGTAGGCTTTAGCGGCCCCTACGAGCAGTACTTC.

The V and J genes are TRBV10-3 and TRBJ2-7; 9 bases match TRBD1. Unmatched junction bases numbered 7, after V lost 4 bases and J lost 3 bases. Germline V gene lookup returns CDR1 ENHRY and CDR2 SYGVKD. This CDR3 is 15 amino acids long. The CDR3 region has the DNA TGTGCCATCAGTGTCGGCGGGACAGGGAACTACGAGCAGTACTTC. Translated: CAISVGGTGNYEQYF.

This clonotype was detected only a few times. A read error is possible here, since a much larger clone lies one base away. This chain uses TRBV12-3 or TRBV12-4 with TRBJ1-4; D gene uncertain. This CDR3 has 12 amino acids. Trimming stripped 4 bases from V and 7 bases from J, with 7 bases between. For the CDR3, the DNA is TGTGCCAGCAGTTCAAGGACTGAAAAACTGTTTTTT. This encodes CASSSRTEKLFF.

J is TRBJ1-3 and V is TRBV5-1; D gene uncertain. The CDR3 totals 15 residues. CDR1 is SGHRS, CDR2 YFSETQ, per germline. V lost 1 base to trimming and J lost 8 bases, with 16 bases between them. In DNA form, the CDR3 reads TGCGCCAGCAGCTTGAATCTGCGCGAGGGAGACACCATATATTTT. Translating gives CASSLNLREGDTIYF.

By its share, this clonotype is medium-sized (0.01 to 0.1%). This CDR3 reads CASSMGGGYDRPQHF. The CDR3, as DNA: TGTGCCAGTAGTATGGGCGGAGGTTATGATCGTCCCCAGCATTTT. This chain uses TRBV19 with TRBJ1-5; no firm D call. Germline CDR1 LNHDA, CDR2 SQIVND (reference sequence). The CDR3 runs to 15 residues. Trimming took off 3 bases at V and 10 bases at J, with 19 bases between the two ends.

The chain joins TRBV5-1 to TRBJ2-1, with D perhaps TRBD1 (6 bases). CDR1 is SGHRS and CDR2 is YFSETQ in the germline V gene. CDR3 size: 12 residues. Trimming took off 3 bases at V and 9 bases at J, with 10 bases between the two ends. The CDR3 DNA reads as TGCGCCAGCAGCTCAGGGGACGGTGAGCAGTTCTTC. Residues: CASSSGDGEQFF.

This clonotype came up a few times. The rearrangement links TRBV5-5 to TRBJ2-1, with 12 nucleotides matching TRBD2. The CDR3 totals 16 residues. Germline CDR1 is SGHKS and CDR2 is YYEKEE (reference sequence). Unmatched junction bases numbered 7, after V lost 3 bases and J lost 6 bases. CDR3 nucleotide sequence: TGTGCCAGCAGCTACACTAGCGGGGGGCTACCCAATGAGCAGTTCTTC. This translates into CASSYTSGGLPNEQFF.

V and J are TRBV7-6 and TRBJ1-3; D is unclear. Trimming removed 5 bases at V and 0 bases at J, with 8 bases between. CDR3 size: 14 residues. Germline V gene sequence: CDR1 SGHVS, CDR2 FNYEAQ. The CDR3: CASSRGSSGNTIYF. DNA for the CDR3: TGTGCCAGCAGCCGGGGTAGCTCTGGAAACACCATATATTTT.

This clonotype occurred a few times. An end of the junction does not agree with germline; a read error may underlie this. This chain uses TRBV7-2 with TRBJ2-5; D is ambiguous. Germline CDR1 reads SGHTA; CDR2 reads FQGNSA. The CDR3 contains 17 residues. The CDR3 DNA is TGTGCCAGCAGCTCAGGCAGTGGGAACTCCGGCCAAGAGACCCGGTACTTC. This gives the protein CASSSGSGNSGQETRYF. The full variable domain, its missing parts supplied by reference TRBV7-2 and TRBJ2-5, is GAGVSQSPSNKVTEKGKDVELRCDPISGHTALYWYRQSLGQGLEFLIYFQGNSAPDKSGLPSDRFSAERTGGSVSTLTIQRTQQEDSAVYLCASSSGSGNSGQETRYFGPGTRLLVL.

This rearrangement joins TRBV5-1 to TRBJ2-2; 8 bases align to TRBD2. From germline, CDR1 is SGHRS and CDR2 YFSETQ. Trimming at V came to 4 bases and at J to 6 bases, leaving 8 bases not matched to a gene. CDR3 length: 15 amino acids. The DNA of the CDR3 is TGCGCCAGCAGCGACGGGGGGGTAGTATCCGGGGAGCTGTTTTTT. This gives the protein CASSDGGVVSGELFF.

The chain employs TRBV7-9 and TRBJ2-7, with a possible D match to TRBD2 (5 bases). CDR1 is SEHNR and CDR2 is FQNEAQ in the germline V gene (reference sequence). V was pared by 5 bases and J by 4 bases, with 12 bases between. The CDR3 sequence is 13 residues long. The DNA of the CDR3 is TGTGCCAGCAGCCCGGACGGGGAGTACGAGCAGTACTTC. Residues: CASSPDGEYEQYF.

The CDR3 spells CASSGTSGGQYF. CDR3 sequence (DNA): TGCGCCAGCAGTGGGACTAGCGGGGGCCAGTATTTT. The chain has TRBV10-2 and TRBJ2-3; 13 positions agree with TRBD2. Trimming took 4 bases from V and 12 from J; bases not matched to a gene: 1. CDR3 size: 12 residues. CDR1 and CDR2 (germline): WSHSY, SAAADI.

This clonotype was counted at least ten times. The chain recombines TRBV4-3 with TRBJ1-6; 7 bases are shared with TRBD1. The CDR3 totals 14 residues. V was pared by 3 bases and J by 9 bases, with 5 bases of the junction left unmatched. Per the germline V gene, CDR1 is LGHNA and CDR2 is YSLEER. The CDR3 is CASSQDRLRSPLHF. The CDR3 nucleotides are TGCGCCAGCAGCCAGGACAGGTTGCGTTCACCCCTCCACTTT.

This chain connects TRBV19 to TRBJ2-1; D is unresolved. The CDR3 extends over 14 amino acids. CDR1 LNHDA and CDR2 SQIVND come from the germline V gene (reference sequence). V was trimmed by 0 bases and J by 9 bases, leaving 12 bases between them. The CDR3 bases are TGTGCCAGTAGTATAGATATTGGTGTGGGTGAGCAGTTCTTC. Translation gives CASSIDIGVGEQFF.